This T cell receptor (beta chain) is drawn from a study of blood T cell repertoires in COVID-19. About the research overall: Collection of acute and convalescent COVID-19 samples took place in the United States, Italy and Spain. PBMCs, B-cell-depleted T cells, or T cells were the source of the cDNA or gDNA that made up the material.

Original methodology: Counts of nucleated cells, estimated from reference gene primer amplification, were obtained. Measured with immunoSEQ multiplex PCR; TCRdb has only the in-frame clones, and not every one. The V and J calls and clone size are taken from that table; D and trimming were inferred from the DNA. The sample carries around 140,000 clones, approximately 84% recorded once. The source of this sequence is a human donor in a cohort sampled during active COVID-19. Specimen: peripheral blood.

The CDR3 DNA is TGTGCCAGCAGCTTAGTACAGGGGAGCTCCTACGAGCAGTACTTC. It codes for CASSLVQGSSYEQYF. The chain is built from TRBV7-2 and TRBJ2-7; 7 nucleotides align to TRBD1. Trimming at V came to 1 base and at J to 0 bases, leaving 3 bases not matched to a gene. The germline V gene has CDR1 SGHTA and CDR2 FQGNSA. The CDR3 has 15 amino acids.